What follows describes a single TCR beta chain. Its antigen has not been determined. No much larger clonotype is one base removed from it; base qualities were not supplied. The library came from the immunoSEQ multiplex PCR assay. The multiplex PCR relied on a mix of 60 forward primers for TCR Vbeta segments and 13 reverse primers for TCR Jbeta segments. The CDR3 region of rearranged TCR beta genes was amplified from genomic DNA with a multiplex PCR assay. The amplified TCR beta libraries were sequenced on the Illumina HiSeq System as 87-base-pair reads. In the paper's pipeline: A later analysis counted approximately 74 million unique TCR beta chains across the 640 or so repertoires, and roughly 11 million of these chains were shared by at least two donors. A nearest-neighbor algorithm error-corrected the raw reads and collapsed the reads into unique sequences, merging closely related sequences to remove PCR and sequencing errors. To assign V, D and J gene segments, CDR3 sequences were aligned to IMGT reference sequences. For a sequence to be retained, a match of at least six nucleotides to both a V gene segment and a J gene segment was required. Rearrangements were classified as productive when the CDR3 lacked stop codons and remained in frame with V and J, and all other rearrangements were classified as non-productive. Following IMGT convention, CDR3 was defined as the stretch from the second conserved V-encoded cysteine to the conserved J-encoded phenylalanine. Sequences without an unambiguous match to a single V gene segment were excluded from the earlier analysis of 587 of the donors. An earlier analysis of 500 to 600 of the donors classified V segments as functional when productive rearrangements were above 56.7% and as segregating when the standard deviation between donors was above 5%. A statistical classification framework was built to diagnose cytomegalovirus status from the catalog of TCR beta chain sequences. V and J gene assignment, in a later analysis, came from comparing TCR nucleotide sequences with IMGT/GENE-DB human TR gene sequences. In a later analysis, CDR3 sequences and most-parsimonious VDJ recombination scenarios were assigned using the TCRdist pipeline. In a later analysis, each TCR beta chain was defined by its CDR3 amino acid sequence together with its V-gene family, and reads without a unique V-gene family were excluded. In a later analysis, several hundred highly shared, low-generation-probability nucleotide sequences were removed to address suspected cross-contamination and a sequencing artifact. In a later analysis, a clonal expansion index was calculated for each public chain from normalized within-repertoire ranks of inferred template counts. In a later analysis, generation probabilities were computed with a VDJ recombination model fitted to out-of-frame rearrangements, and the resulting probabilities were checked against IGoR. In a later analysis, hypergeometric tests were used to score TCR-TCR, TCR-HLA and TCR-CMV co-occurrence, with a repertoire-size bias correction applied to TCR pairs. False discovery rates were estimated in a later analysis by permuting HLA or CMV assignments 20 times. In a later analysis, co-occurring TCRs were grouped with DBSCAN, and TCRdist sequence similarity was added when clustering was performed within HLA-allele-positive subsets. For co-occurrence clustering, repertoires with fewer than 30,000 or more than 120,000 public chains were excluded, along with five repertoires with anomalous nucleotide sharing. TCRdb retrieved this table from immuneACCESS and kept in-frame rearrangements only. Not all clones are present; in checked studies, unresolved V genes account for under half, and no reason is known for the remainder. The DNA was the basis for D and trimming; V, J and clone size are from that table. The sample table records some 96,000 clones; roughly three fifths of these occur just once. Clones ranked in the top ten supply approximately 3% of the sample.

The data belong to a study of cytomegalovirus exposure and HLA in healthy donors (dated by TCRdb to 2017 to 2019). With regard to the full study: In an earlier analysis of under 750 of the donors, 276 Gb of sequence data and 117 million unique TCR beta sequences from roughly 180 million T cells were reported. Approximately 310 gigabases of sequencing data and approximately 80 million unique TCR sequences were included in an early release covering several hundred HLA-typed donors. Among the approximately 400 genotyped donors, around 81% belonged to the genetic ancestry cluster associated with self-reported Caucasian donors. The study was designed to test whether signatures of past pathogen exposure could be identified by cataloging public T cell receptors. The study used immunosequencing to profile the T cell repertoires of 666 subjects and linked those repertoires to cytomegalovirus serostatus. Besides the first cohort of some 670 subjects, a separate validation cohort made up of 120 different subjects was used. High-throughput TCR immunosequencing, statistical association of individual TCRs with disease status, and machine learning were combined to predict cytomegalovirus infection status. In a later analysis, previously published TCR beta repertoires from hundreds of donors were re-analyzed and high-resolution HLA genotyping was added so that TCR occurrence patterns could be studied. The later analysis used no new phenotypic data to find candidate immune exposures, relying instead on TCR beta sequences and their occurrence across donors. To decide whether each TCR beta V gene segment behaved as functional or pseudogenic, an earlier analysis of over 500 of the donors relied on high-throughput TCR beta sequencing. Donor age, sex, ethnicity and CMV serostatus were compiled together with the repertoire data. In a later genetic analysis, genome-wide SNP genotypes for 398 of the 666 donors were used, and that subset was treated as a discovery cohort. Every discovery cohort repertoire had been produced on one sequencing platform. HLA typing included class I and class II loci at four-digit resolution. The number of donors typed differed by locus, with about 629-630 for A, B, C, DRB1 and DQB1, roughly 520 for DQA1, 606 for DPA1, and around 460 for DPB1. Because of strong linkage in the cohort, five DR-DQ haplotypes were treated as single units for association and clustering. Among 398 genotyped donors of the cohort, an average of around 240,000 unique TCR beta nucleotide sequences were sequenced per donor, about a sixth of them non-productive. What the work shows at the level of the full study, not this receptor alone: In a later genetic analysis, a missense DCLRE1C variant was associated with V-gene and J-gene trimming of TCR beta chains, and the association was replicated in an independent cohort. Across donors, most TCR sequences were observed very rarely, whereas some public TCRs were present in many individuals. According to the authors, the approach could potentially be generalized to other disease states and immunological phenotypes. Several of the top co-occurrence clusters appeared to be linked to parvovirus B19, influenza, CMV and Epstein-Barr virus, according to a later analysis. Linkage disequilibrium might explain the correlated functional status among segregating V segments, but an unknown experimental factor could not be ruled out. A later analysis associated approximately 17,000 TCR beta sequences with specific HLA alleles at a false discovery rate of 0.05. Presence/absence analyses assumed roughly uniform sequencing depth across donors, an assumption that may not hold. The classifier was reported to diagnose cytomegalovirus status with high specificity and sensitivity in both the original and validation cohorts. In a later analysis, HLA-associated TCR beta chains showed more clonal expansion and lower generation probabilities than non-associated chains that were equally common. A further reported finding was that TCR beta sequences accurately predicted the HLA-A and HLA-B alleles for most subjects in the first cohort. The study gave a list of 150 to 200 TCR beta chains associated with cytomegalovirus. In a later genetic analysis, fewer N-insertions in productive TCRs were reported among donors in an Asian-associated ancestry cluster than the roughly 700-donor mean. In an earlier analysis of some 540 of the donors, most TCR beta V segments appeared in productive rearrangements about 87% or about 30% of the time, broadly matching IMGT annotations. Because the 87-base-pair reads could not distinguish some IMGT-functional V segments, including TRBV6-2 and TRBV6-3, those segments were excluded. In vitro tests confirmed that a few of the cytomegalovirus-associated TCR beta chains recognize cytomegalovirus antigens. Assigning TCR associations to individual alleles was difficult when HLA alleles, especially DR and DQ, strongly co-occurred. According to a later analysis, TCR association rates differed among HLA loci, with DRB1 alleles showing the most associated TCRs and HLA-C alleles showing the fewest. About 17 rarely observed V segments, including chromosome 9 orphons, were excluded from the earlier analysis of 550 to 700 of the donors because counts were too low. A later analysis found that most CMV-associated TCR beta chains appeared HLA-restricted, with HLA associations seemingly driven largely by CMV exposure. Immune exposure information for the cohort was limited to CMV serostatus. In this cohort, only TCR beta chains were sequenced, and detectable features were limited by the absence of alpha or paired-chain data. Because HLA typing was unavailable for some donors at each locus, only the typed subset was used in association tests. A group of highly shared sequence variants was considered likely to be a technical artifact of the sequencing pipeline.

The cohort was made up of 666 healthy bone marrow donors. All cohort members were sampled while nominally healthy, although unrecorded immune exposures were likely present. The donor was CMV seronegative and belonged to the group of over 300 seronegative cohort members. A peripheral blood sample was collected from each donor, and TCR beta sequencing was performed on peripheral blood mononuclear cells. The Qiagen DNeasy Blood Extraction Kit was used to extract genomic DNA from the blood cell samples. For CDR1 and CDR2, the germline V gene lists MNHEY and SVGAGI. Counted from cysteine to phenylalanine, this CDR3 has 15 amino acids. Solely the CDR3 DNA is kept, with 45 bases framed from the first base. V has 6 bases trimmed and J has 7 bases trimmed; junction bases matching no gene number 10.

The sequence was obtained from a man aged 55-75 years in good health and CMV-seronegative. The sequenced sample was PBMCs. Recombination connected TRBV6-5 to TRBJ2-4; 9 central nucleotides agree with TRBD1. The bases read TGTGCCAGCAGCTCGCTGACAGGGGGTACGAACATTCAGTACTTC. This sequence encodes CASSSLTGGTNIQYF.